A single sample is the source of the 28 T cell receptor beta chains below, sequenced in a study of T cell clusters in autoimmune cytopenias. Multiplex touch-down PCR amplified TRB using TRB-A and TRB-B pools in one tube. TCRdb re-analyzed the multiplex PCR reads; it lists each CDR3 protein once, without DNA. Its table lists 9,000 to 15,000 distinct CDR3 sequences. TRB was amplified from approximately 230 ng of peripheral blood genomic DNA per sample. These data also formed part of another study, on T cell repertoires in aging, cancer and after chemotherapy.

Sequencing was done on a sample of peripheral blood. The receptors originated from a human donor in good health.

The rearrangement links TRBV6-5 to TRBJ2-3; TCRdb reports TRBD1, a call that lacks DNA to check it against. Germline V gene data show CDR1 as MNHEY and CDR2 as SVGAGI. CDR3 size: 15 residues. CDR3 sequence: CASSYSTGGGDTQYF.

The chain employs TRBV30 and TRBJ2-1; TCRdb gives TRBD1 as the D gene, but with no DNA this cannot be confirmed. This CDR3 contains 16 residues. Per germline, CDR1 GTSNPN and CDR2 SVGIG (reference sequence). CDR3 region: CAWSILFGGKVNEQFF.

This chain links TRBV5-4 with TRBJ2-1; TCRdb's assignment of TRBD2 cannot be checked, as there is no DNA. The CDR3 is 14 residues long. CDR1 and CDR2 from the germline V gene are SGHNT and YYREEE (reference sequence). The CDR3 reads CASSLVTSNNEQFF.

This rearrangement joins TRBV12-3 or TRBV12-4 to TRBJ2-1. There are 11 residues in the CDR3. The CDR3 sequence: CASSSYNEQFF.

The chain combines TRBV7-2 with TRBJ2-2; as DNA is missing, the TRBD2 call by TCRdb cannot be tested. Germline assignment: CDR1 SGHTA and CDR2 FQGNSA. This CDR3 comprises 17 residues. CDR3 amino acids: CASSTGLAGGGTGELFF.

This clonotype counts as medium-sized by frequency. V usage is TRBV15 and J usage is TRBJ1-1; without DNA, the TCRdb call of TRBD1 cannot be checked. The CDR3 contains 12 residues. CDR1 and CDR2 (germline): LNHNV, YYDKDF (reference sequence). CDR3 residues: CATRQGYTEAFF.

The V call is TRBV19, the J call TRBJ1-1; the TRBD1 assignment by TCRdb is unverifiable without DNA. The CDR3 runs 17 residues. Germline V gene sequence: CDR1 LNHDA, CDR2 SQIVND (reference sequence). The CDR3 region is CASSTETYGTLHTEAFF.

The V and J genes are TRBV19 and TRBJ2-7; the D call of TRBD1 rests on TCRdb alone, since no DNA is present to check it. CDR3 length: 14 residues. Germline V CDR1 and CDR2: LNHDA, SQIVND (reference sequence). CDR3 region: CASSIDLWAGEQYF.

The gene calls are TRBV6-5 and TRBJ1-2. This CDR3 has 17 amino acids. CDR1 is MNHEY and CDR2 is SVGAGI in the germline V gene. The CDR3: CASSYSSGLAGTSGYTF.

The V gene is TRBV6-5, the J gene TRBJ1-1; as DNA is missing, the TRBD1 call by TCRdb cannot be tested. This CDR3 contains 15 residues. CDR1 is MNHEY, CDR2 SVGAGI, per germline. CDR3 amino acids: CASSSDRVGNTEAFF.

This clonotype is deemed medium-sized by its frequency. This chain's CDR3 is CSVEVRGANTEAFF. The rearrangement uses TRBV29-1 and TRBJ1-1; TCRdb's D call, TRBD1, is unchecked because there is no DNA. Germline values: CDR1 SQVTM, CDR2 ANQGSEA. The CDR3 has 14 amino acids.

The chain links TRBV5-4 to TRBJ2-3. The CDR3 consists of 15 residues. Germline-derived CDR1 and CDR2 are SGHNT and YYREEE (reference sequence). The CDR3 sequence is CASSLGVQGTDTQYF. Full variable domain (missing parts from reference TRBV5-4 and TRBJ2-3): ETGVTQSPTHLIKTRGQQVTLRCSSQSGHNTVSWYQQALGQGPQFIFQYYREEENGRGNFPPRFSGLQFPNYSSELNVNALELDDSALYLCASSLGVQGTDTQYFGPGTRLTVL.

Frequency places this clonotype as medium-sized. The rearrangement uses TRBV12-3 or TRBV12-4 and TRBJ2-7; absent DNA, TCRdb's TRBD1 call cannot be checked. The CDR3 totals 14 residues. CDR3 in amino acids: CASSLEGALNEQYF.

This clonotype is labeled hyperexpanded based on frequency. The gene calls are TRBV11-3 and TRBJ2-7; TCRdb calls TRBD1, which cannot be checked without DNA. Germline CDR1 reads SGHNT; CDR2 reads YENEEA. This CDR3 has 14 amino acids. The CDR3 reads CASRAGQHPYEQYF.

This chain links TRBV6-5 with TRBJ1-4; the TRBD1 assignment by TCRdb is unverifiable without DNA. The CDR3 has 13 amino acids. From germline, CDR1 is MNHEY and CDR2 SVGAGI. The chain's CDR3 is CASSPDRVGKLFF.

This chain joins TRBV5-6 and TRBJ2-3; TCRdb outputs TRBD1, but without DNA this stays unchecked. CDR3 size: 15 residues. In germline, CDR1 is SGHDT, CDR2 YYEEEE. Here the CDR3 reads CASSADRGFTDTQYF.

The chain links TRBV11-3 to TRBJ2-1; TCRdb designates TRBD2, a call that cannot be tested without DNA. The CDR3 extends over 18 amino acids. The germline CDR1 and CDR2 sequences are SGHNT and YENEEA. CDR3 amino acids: CASSRITIAGGAHNEQFF.

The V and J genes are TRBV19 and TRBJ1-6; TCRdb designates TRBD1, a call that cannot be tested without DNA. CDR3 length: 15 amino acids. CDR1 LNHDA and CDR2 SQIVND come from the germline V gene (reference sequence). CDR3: CASNLGTGPNSPLHF.

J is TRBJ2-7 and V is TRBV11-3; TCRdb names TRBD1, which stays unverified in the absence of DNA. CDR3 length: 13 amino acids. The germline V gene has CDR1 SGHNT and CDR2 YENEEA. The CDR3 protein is CASRPPGYYEQYF.

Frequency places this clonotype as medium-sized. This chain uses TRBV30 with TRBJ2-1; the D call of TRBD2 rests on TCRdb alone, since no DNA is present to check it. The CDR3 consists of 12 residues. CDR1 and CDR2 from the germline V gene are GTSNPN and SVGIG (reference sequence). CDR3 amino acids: CARTGGPSEQFF.

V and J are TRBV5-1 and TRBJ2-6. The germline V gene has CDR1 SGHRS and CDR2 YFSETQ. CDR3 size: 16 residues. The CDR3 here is CASRNAFVSGANVLTF.

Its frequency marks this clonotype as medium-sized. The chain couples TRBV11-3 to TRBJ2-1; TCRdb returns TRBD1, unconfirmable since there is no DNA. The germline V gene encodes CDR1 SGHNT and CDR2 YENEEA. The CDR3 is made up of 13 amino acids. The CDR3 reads CASSLGANNEQFF.

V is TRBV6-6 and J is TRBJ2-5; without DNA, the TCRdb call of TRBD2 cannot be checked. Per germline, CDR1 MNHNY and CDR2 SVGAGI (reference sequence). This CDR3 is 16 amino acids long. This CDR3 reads CASSSKGLAGQETQYF.

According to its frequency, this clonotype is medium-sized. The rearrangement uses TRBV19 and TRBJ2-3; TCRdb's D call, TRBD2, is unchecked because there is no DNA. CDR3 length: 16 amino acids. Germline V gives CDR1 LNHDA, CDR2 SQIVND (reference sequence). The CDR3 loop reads CASKGLYGGGADTQYF.

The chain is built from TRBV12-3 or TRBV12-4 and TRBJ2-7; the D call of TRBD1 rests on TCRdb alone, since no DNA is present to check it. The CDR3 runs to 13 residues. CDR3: CASSSPDREEQYF.

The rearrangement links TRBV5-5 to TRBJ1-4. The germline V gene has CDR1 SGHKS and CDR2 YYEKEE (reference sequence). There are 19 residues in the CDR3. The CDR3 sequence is CASSSSPGHKTSTNEKLFF.

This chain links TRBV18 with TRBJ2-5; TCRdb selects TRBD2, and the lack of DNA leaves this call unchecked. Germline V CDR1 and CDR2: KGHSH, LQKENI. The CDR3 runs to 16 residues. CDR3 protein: CASSPIIGGEGKTQYF.

The CDR3 sequence is CSVDTGSGGTNEKLFF. This chain links TRBV29-1 with TRBJ1-4; checking the TCRdb D call of TRBD1 is not possible without DNA. CDR3 size: 16 residues. CDR1 is SQVTM, CDR2 ANQGSEA, per germline.